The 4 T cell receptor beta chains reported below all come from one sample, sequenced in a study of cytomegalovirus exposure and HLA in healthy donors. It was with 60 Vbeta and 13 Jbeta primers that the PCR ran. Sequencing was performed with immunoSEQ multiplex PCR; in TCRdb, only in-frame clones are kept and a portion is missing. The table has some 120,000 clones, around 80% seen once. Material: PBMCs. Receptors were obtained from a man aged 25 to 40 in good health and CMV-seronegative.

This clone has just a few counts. The DNA for the CDR3 is TGCGCCAGCATTAAGGGGACTAGCGGCTACGAGCAGTACTTC. Protein sequence: CASIKGTSGYEQYF. The V call is TRBV10-2, the J call TRBJ2-7, with TRBD2 matching over 11 bases. Germline V gene data show CDR1 as WSHSY and CDR2 as SAAADI. The junction had 5 bases not matched to a gene; V was cut back by 7 bases and J by 3 bases. The CDR3 sequence is 14 residues long.

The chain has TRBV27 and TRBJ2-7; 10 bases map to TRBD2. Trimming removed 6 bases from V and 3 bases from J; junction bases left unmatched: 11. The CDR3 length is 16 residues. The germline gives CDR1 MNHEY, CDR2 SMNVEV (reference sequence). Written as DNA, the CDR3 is TGTGCCAGCAGACCCCTAGCGGGGGCCCTAGTCTACGAGCAGTACTTC. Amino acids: CASRPLAGALVYEQYF.

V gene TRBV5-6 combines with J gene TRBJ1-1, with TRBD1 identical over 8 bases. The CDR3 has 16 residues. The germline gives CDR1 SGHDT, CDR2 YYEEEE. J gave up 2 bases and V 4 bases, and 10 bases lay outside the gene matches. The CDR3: CASSVQGEGVNTEAFF. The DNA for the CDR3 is TGTGCCAGCAGCGTACAGGGGGAGGGGGTTAACACTGAAGCTTTCTTT.

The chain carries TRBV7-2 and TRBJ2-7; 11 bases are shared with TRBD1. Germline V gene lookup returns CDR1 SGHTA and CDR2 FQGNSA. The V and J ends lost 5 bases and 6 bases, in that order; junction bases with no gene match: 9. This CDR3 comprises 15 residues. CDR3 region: CASSQRTGGGVEQYF. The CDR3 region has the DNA TGTGCCAGCAGCCAAAGGACAGGGGGCGGGGTCGAGCAGTACTTC.